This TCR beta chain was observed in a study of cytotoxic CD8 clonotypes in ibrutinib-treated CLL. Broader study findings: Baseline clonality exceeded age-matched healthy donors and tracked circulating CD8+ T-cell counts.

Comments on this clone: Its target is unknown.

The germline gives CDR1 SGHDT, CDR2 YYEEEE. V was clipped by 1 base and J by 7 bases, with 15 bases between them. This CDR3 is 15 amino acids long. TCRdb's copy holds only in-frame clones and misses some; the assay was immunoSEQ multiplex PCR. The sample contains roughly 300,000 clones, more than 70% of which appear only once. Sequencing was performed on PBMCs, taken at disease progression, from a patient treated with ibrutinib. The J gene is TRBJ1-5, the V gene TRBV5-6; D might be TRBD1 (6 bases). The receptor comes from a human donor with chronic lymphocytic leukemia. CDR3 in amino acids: CASSLRTGFNQPQHF. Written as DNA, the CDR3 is TGTGCCAGCAGCTTGAGAACAGGGTTTAACCAGCCCCAGCATTTT.